This T cell receptor (beta chain) was sequenced during a study of shared clonotypes between healthy human individuals. Study-wide results and caveats: Only a few donors were included, so the genetic and exposure-history diversity represented was limited. The study sampled only blood, and tissue repertoires likely differ.

The V and J ends lost 4 bases and 1 base, in that order; junction bases with no gene match: 7. The V gene's germline CDR1 is SGHRS and CDR2 YFSETQ. The CDR3 sequence is 16 residues long. Study processing details: ImmunoSEQ supplied junction-only sequences lacking quality scores, so filtering was different. The data were produced by immunoSEQ multiplex PCR, yet TCRdb's version contains in-frame clones alone and is incomplete. The DNA was the basis for D and trimming; V, J and clone size are from that table. The repertoire holds 2 million to 2.5 million clones, with 85% to 95% as singletons. On this clone: Its specificity is not known.

The source material was naive CD4+ T cells from PBMCs. Subset described: CD45RA+ positively selected. This receptor was identified in a man in his late teens or twenties in good health. Some clones in this sample may be carry-over from other donors' samples. The chain employs TRBV5-1 and TRBJ1-4; 7 bases are shared with TRBD1. CDR3 DNA: TGCGCCAGCAGCAGAACAGGGGTGTTAACTAATGAAAAACTGTTTTTT. It translates to CASSRTGVLTNEKLFF.